This TCR beta chain was recorded in a study of blood T cells in healthy people across ages. With a J-beta primer mix and a sample-barcoded 5' primer, a second PCR ran about 6 to 11 cycles. Each CDR3 protein gets one entry after TCRdb re-called the 5' RACE reads with MiXCR. The profile covers approximately 1.5 million distinct CDR3 sequences, with 35% to 45% appearing a single time and more than 4% taken by the ten largest. This clonotype has a handful of counts. The J segment lost 2 bases and the V segment lost 6 bases, leaving 9 bases of the junction unmatched. Germline CDR1 SNHLY, CDR2 FYNNEI. This CDR3 has 15 residues.

Sequencing used blood. This clonotype was sampled from a young woman in good health. This chain connects TRBV2 to TRBJ2-7, with 8 positions matching TRBD2. The CDR3 DNA sequence: TGTGCCAGCAGCTTCCGCAGACTAGCGCCCTACGAGCAGTACTTC. It translates to CASSFRRLAPYEQYF. Looking up the rest from reference TRBV2 and TRBJ2-7 gives the full variable domain: EPEVTQTPSHQVTQMGQEVILRCVPISNHLYFYWYRQILGQKVEFLVSFYNNEISEKSEIFDDQFSVERPDGSNFTLKIRSTKLEDSAMYFCASSFRRLAPYEQYFGPGTRLTVT.